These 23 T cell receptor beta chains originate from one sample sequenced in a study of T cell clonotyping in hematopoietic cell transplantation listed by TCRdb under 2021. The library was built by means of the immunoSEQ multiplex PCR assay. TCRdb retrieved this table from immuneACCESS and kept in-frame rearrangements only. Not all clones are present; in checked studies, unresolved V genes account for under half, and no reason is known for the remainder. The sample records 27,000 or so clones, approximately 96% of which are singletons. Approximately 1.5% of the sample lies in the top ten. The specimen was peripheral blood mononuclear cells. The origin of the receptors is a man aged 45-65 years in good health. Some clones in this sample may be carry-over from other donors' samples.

CDR3 nucleotides: TGCGCCAGCAGCCAAGGAGAAGGACTAGCGGGGGCCGGGGAGCTGTTTTTT. Its translation is CASSQGEGLAGAGELFF. This chain uses TRBV4-3 with TRBJ2-2, with 13 bases identical to TRBD2. Germline V gene lookup returns CDR1 LGHNA and CDR2 YSLEER. V trimming: 1 base; J trimming: 6 bases; junction bases outside the gene matches: 5. The CDR3 has 17 amino acids.

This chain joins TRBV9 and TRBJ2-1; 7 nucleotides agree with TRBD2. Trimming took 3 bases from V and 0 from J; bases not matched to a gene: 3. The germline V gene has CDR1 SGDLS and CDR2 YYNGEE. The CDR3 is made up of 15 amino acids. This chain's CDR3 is CASSAGGSSYNEQFF. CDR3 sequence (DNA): TGTGCCAGCAGCGCCGGCGGGAGCTCCTACAATGAGCAGTTCTTC.

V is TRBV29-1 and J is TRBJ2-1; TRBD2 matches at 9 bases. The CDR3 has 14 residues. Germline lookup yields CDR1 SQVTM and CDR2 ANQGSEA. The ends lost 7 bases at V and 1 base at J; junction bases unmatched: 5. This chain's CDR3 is CSANAGGSYNEQFF. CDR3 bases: TGCAGCGCCAATGCGGGGGGGTCCTACAATGAGCAGTTCTTC.

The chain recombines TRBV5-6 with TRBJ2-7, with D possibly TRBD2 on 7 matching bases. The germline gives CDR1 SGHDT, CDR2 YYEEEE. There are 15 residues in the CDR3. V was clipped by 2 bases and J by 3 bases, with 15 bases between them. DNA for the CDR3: TGTGCCAGCAGCTTAGGAGGGGGGGCCTTCTACGAGCAGTACTTC. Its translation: CASSLGGGAFYEQYF.

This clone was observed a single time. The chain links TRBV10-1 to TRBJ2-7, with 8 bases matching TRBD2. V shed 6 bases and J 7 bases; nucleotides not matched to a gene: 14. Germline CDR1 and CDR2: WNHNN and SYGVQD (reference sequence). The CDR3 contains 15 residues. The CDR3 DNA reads TGCGCCAGCAGCGACCGGGGTAGCGGGGTCGGTGAGCAGTACTTC. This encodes CASSDRGSGVGEQYF.

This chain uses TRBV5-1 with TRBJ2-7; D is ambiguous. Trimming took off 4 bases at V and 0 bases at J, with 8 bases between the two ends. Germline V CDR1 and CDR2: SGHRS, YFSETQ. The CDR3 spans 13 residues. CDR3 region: CASSAPGSYEQYF. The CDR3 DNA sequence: TGCGCCAGCAGCGCCCCTGGCTCCTACGAGCAGTACTTC.

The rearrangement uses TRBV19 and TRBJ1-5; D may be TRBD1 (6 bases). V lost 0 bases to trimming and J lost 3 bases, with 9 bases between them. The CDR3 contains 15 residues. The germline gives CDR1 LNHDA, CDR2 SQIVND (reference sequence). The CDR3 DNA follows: TGTGCCAGTAGTATAGAGACAGGCTTCAATCAGCCCCAGCATTTT. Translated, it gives CASSIETGFNQPQHF.

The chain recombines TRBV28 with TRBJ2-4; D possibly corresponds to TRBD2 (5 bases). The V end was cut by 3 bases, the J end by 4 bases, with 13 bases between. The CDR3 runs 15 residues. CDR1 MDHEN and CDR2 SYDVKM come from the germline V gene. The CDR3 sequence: CASSFFGVGKNIQYF. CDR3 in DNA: TGTGCCAGCAGTTTTTTCGGGGTCGGGAAAAACATTCAGTACTTC.

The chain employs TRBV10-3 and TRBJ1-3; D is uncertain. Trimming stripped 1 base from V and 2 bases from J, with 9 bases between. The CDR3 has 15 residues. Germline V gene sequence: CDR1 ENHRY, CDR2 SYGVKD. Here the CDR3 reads CAISELILAGNTIYF. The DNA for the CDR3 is TGTGCCATCAGTGAGTTGATCCTTGCTGGAAACACCATATATTTT.

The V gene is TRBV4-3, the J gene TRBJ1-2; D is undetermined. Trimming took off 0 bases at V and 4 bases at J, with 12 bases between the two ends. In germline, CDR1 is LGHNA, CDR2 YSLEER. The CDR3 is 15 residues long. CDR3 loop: CASSQEANPVYGYTF. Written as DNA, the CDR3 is TGCGCCAGCAGCCAAGAAGCCAACCCCGTCTATGGCTACACCTTC.

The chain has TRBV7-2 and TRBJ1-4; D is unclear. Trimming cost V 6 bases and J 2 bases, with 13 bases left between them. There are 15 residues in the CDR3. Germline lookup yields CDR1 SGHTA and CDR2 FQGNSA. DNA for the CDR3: TGTGCCAGCAGACTAATCCCCGTGACTAATGAAAAACTGTTTTTT. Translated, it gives CASRLIPVTNEKLFF. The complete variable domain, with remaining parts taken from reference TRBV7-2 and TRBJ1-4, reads GAGVSQSPSNKVTEKGKDVELRCDPISGHTALYWYRQSLGQGLEFLIYFQGNSAPDKSGLPSDRFSAERTGGSVSTLTIQRTQQEDSAVYLCASRLIPVTNEKLFFGSGTQLSVL.

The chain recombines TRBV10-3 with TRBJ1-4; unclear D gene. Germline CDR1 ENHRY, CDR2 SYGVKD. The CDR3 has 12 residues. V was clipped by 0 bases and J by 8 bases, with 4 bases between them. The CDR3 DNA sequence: TGTGCCATCAGTGAGTCCCGCGAAAAACTGTTTTTT. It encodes CAISESREKLFF.

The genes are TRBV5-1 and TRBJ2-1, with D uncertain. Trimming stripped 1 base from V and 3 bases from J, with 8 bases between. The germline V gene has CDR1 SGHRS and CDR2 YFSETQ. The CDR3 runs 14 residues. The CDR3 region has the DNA TGCGCCAGCAGCTTGTCCAGCAACTACAATGAGCAGTTCTTC. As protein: CASSLSSNYNEQFF.

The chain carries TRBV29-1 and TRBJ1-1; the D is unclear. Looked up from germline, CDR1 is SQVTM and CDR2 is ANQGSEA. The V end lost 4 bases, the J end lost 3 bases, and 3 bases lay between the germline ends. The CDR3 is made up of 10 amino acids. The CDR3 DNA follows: TGCAGCGTTGCAGACACTGAAGCTTTCTTT. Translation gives CSVADTEAFF.

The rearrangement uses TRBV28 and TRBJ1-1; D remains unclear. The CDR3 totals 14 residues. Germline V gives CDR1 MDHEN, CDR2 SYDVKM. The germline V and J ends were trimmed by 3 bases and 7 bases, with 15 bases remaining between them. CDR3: CASSFSFGLGEAFF. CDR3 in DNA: TGTGCCAGCAGTTTTAGCTTTGGTTTGGGTGAAGCTTTCTTT.

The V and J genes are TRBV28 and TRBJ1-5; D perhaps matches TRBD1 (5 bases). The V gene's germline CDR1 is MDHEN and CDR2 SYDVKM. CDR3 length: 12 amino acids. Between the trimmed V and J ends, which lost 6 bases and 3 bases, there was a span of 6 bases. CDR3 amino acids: CASRTVNQPQHF. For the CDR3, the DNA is TGTGCCAGCAGGACAGTCAATCAGCCCCAGCATTTT.

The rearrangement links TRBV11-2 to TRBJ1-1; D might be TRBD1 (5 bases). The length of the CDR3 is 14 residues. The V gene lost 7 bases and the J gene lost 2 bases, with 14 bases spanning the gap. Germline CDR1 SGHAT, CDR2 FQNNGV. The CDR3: CASNTTGINTEAFF. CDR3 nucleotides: TGTGCCAGCAACACAACAGGTATCAACACTGAAGCTTTCTTT.

The CDR3: CASSVESGDQPQHF. The CDR3 DNA reads TGTGCCAGCAGCGTAGAGTCCGGGGATCAGCCCCAGCATTTT. This rearrangement joins TRBV9 to TRBJ1-5; no reliable D call. Germline V gene sequence: CDR1 SGDLS, CDR2 YYNGEE. The CDR3 contains 14 residues. Trimming removed 0 bases at V and 5 bases at J, with 9 bases between.

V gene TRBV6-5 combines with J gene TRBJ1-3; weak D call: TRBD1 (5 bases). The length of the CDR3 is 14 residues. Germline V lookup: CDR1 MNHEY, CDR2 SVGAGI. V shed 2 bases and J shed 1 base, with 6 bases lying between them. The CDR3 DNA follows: TGTGCCAGCAGTTACGGGGGATCTGGAAACACCATATATTTT. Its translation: CASSYGGSGNTIYF.

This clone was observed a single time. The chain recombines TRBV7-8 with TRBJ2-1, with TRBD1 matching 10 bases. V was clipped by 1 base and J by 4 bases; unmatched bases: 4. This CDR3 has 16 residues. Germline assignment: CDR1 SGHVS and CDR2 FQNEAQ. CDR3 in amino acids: CASSLDGTGVYNEQFF. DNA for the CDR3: TGTGCCAGCAGCTTAGATGGGACAGGGGTGTACAATGAGCAGTTCTTC.

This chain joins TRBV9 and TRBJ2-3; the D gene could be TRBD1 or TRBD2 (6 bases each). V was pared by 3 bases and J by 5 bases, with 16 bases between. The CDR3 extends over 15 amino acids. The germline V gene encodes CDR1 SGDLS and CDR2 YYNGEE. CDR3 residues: CASSGREGGEDTQYF. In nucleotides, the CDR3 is TGTGCCAGCAGCGGTCGAGAGGGGGGAGAAGATACGCAGTATTTT.

Here the CDR3 reads CASSSDERGHEQYF. The CDR3 DNA reads TGTGCCAGCAGCTCCGATGAGCGGGGGCACGAGCAGTACTTC. The chain couples TRBV9 to TRBJ2-7; TRBD2 matches at 8 bases. V dropped 4 bases and J dropped 5; count of bases not matched to a gene: 8. This CDR3 has 14 amino acids. CDR1 is SGDLS and CDR2 is YYNGEE in the germline V gene.

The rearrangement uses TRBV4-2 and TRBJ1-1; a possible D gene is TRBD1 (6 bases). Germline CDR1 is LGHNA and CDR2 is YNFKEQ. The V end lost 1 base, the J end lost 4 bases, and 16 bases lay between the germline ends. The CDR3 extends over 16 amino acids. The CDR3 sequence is CASSQGPRTESTEAFF. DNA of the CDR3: TGTGCCAGCAGCCAAGGTCCCCGGACAGAATCCACTGAAGCTTTCTTT.